One sample yielded the 27 T cell receptor beta chains listed below, sequenced in a study of spatial heterogeneity in lung cancer. Using its own MiXCR run on the 5' RACE reads, TCRdb lists one record per CDR3 protein. The sample lists about 50,000 distinct CDR3 sequences, less than 9% occurring once. Documented time point: sample taken at primary tumor resection. From tumor, nontumor lung or frozen PBMC, whole RNA was taken unsorted for sequencing. The source material was PBMCs, sampled at surgery. Receptor source: a female donor with early-stage non-small cell lung cancer.

The V gene is TRBV7-9, the J gene TRBJ2-2, with D perhaps TRBD1 (6 bases). Germline V gene data show CDR1 as SEHNR and CDR2 as FQNEAQ (reference sequence). V was trimmed by 4 bases and J by 7 bases, leaving 19 bases between them. The CDR3 consists of 16 residues. The CDR3 DNA is TGTGCCAGCAGCTCCCCGACAGGCGTCGGCGGCGGGGAGCTGTTTTTT. As protein: CASSSPTGVGGGELFF.

This clonotype was counted ten times or more. V is TRBV11-2 and J is TRBJ2-7; either TRBD1 or TRBD2 may fit D (5 bases each). The germline V gene has CDR1 SGHAT and CDR2 FQNNGV. V shed 1 base and J shed 3 bases, with 16 bases lying between them. The CDR3 runs to 16 residues. This CDR3 reads CASSLGSMGPLYEQYF. CDR3 in DNA: TGTGCCAGCAGCTTAGGGTCCATGGGACCCCTCTACGAGCAGTACTTC.

This clonotype was counted between two and nine times. The chain links TRBV19 to TRBJ2-2; unclear D gene. This CDR3 spans 16 amino acids. V gave up 5 bases and J gave up 3 bases, with 16 bases separating them. The germline V gene encodes CDR1 LNHDA and CDR2 SQIVND (reference sequence). CDR3 amino acids: CASSPREAPYTGELFF. The CDR3 DNA sequence: TGTGCCAGTAGTCCCCGCGAGGCCCCTTACACCGGGGAGCTGTTTTTT.

This clonotype was counted only a few times. At one boundary the junction diverges from the germline segment, which might be a read error. The gene calls are TRBV5-5 and TRBJ2-5, with a weak D call TRBD2 (6 bases). The CDR3 runs 15 residues. Germline V gives CDR1 SGHKS, CDR2 YYEKEE (reference sequence). Here the CDR3 DNA reads TGTGCCAGCAGCTTGGCCGACGGGCGGCAGGATCCCGGGGGTTTC. This encodes CASSLADGRQDPGGF.

The sample holds a few counts of this clonotype. The rearrangement uses TRBV7-2 and TRBJ2-6; TRBD1 aligns across 8 bases. Germline CDR1 SGHTA, CDR2 FQGNSA. With 5 bases clipped from V and 4 bases from J, the junction kept 7 bases outside the gene matches. This CDR3 has 16 amino acids. Here the CDR3 reads CASSPGTGAGANVLTF. DNA for the CDR3: TGTGCCAGCAGCCCCGGGACAGGAGCCGGGGCCAACGTCCTGACTTTC.

V gene TRBV18 combines with J gene TRBJ2-7; 11 nucleotides align to TRBD2. The germline CDR1 and CDR2 sequences are KGHSH and LQKENI. The CDR3 is 16 residues long. The V gene end was trimmed by 3 bases and the J gene end by 3 bases; junction bases not matched to a gene: 7. The CDR3 loop is CASSPSLTSGNYEQYF. The CDR3 region has the DNA TGTGCCAGCTCACCCTCCCTGACTAGCGGGAACTACGAGCAGTACTTC.

This clonotype was picked up a small number of times. The V call is TRBV4-2, the J call TRBJ1-4; 7 positions match TRBD1. The ends lost 6 bases at V and 7 bases at J; junction bases unmatched: 8. Germline assignment: CDR1 LGHNA and CDR2 YNFKEQ. This CDR3 contains 14 residues. The CDR3 DNA sequence: TGTGCCAGCAGGCCGGGACAGTGGGCTGAAAAACTGTTTTTT. Residues: CASRPGQWAEKLFF.

As concerns this clonotype: It is likely a read error, because the conserved phenylalanine at the end of the CDR3 is missing. V is TRBV20-1 and J is TRBJ2-1; 9 bases are a match to TRBD2. The CDR3 sequence is 13 residues long. Germline loops: CDR1 DFQATT, CDR2 SNEGSKA (reference sequence). With 6 bases clipped from V and 7 bases from J, the junction kept 7 bases outside the gene matches. The CDR3 protein is CSAQRGAGNEQFS. Written as DNA, the CDR3 is TGCAGTGCACAGCGGGGGGCCGGGAATGAGCAGTTCTCC.

The J gene is TRBJ2-7, the V gene TRBV28; the match to TRBD2 covers 9 bases. Losses at the gene ends were 5 bases for V and 3 bases for J; bases not matched to a gene: 5. The CDR3 is 14 residues long. Germline V gene sequence: CDR1 MDHEN, CDR2 SYDVKM. Here the CDR3 DNA reads TGTGCCAGCAGTCCATATAGCGGGGGCTACGAGCAGTACTTC. Its protein is CASSPYSGGYEQYF.

The genes are TRBV7-2 and TRBJ1-1, with 10 bases matching TRBD1. The CDR3 covers 14 residues. Losses at the gene ends were 5 bases for V and 7 bases for J; bases not matched to a gene: 7. Germline V gene sequence: CDR1 SGHTA, CDR2 FQGNSA. CDR3 nucleotide sequence: TGTGCCAGCAGCGCTGGACAGGGGGTCGATGAAGCTTTCTTT. Translating gives CASSAGQGVDEAFF.

This sequence joins TRBV4-1 and TRBJ2-1; no reliable D call. Germline CDR1 MGHRA, CDR2 YSYEKL. Trimming cost V 5 bases and J 2 bases, with 22 bases left between them. This CDR3 has 18 residues. DNA for the CDR3: TGCGCCAGCAGCTCCGTGAGCAAAATCAGGAATCCCTACAATGAGCAGTTCTTC. This sequence encodes CASSSVSKIRNPYNEQFF.

This chain connects TRBV6-5 to TRBJ1-1; D remains unclear. The CDR3 consists of 14 residues. Per germline, CDR1 MNHEY and CDR2 SVGAGI. Deletions cut 5 bases from V and 0 bases from J, with 10 bases between. The DNA of the CDR3 is TGTGCCAGCAGTCAGACACCGCTGAACACTGAAGCTTTCTTT. Its protein product is CASSQTPLNTEAFF.

This clonotype has just a few counts. This chain uses TRBV7-2 with TRBJ1-5; 7 bases fit TRBD1. The V gene end was trimmed by 2 bases and the J gene end by 4 bases; junction bases not matched to a gene: 5. From germline, CDR1 is SGHTA and CDR2 FQGNSA. This CDR3 region has 15 residues. In nucleotides, the CDR3 is TGTGCCAGCAGCTTAAGGGGGCAGGAAAATCAGCCCCAGCATTTT. This gives the protein CASSLRGQENQPQHF. The whole variable domain, filled in from reference TRBV7-2 and TRBJ1-5, reads GAGVSQSPSNKVTEKGKDVELRCDPISGHTALYWYRQSLGQGLEFLIYFQGNSAPDKSGLPSDRFSAERTGGSVSTLTIQRTQQEDSAVYLCASSLRGQENQPQHFGDGTRLSIL.

The rearrangement uses TRBV3-1 and TRBJ1-1, with D tentatively TRBD1 (5 bases). The ends were cut back, 0 bases at V and 11 bases at J, with 16 bases in the middle. Looked up from germline, CDR1 is LGHDT and CDR2 is YNNKEL (reference sequence). The CDR3 is made up of 14 amino acids. CDR3 DNA: TGTGCCAGCAGCCAAGACGGGGGGGAGTTGGGGGCTTTCTTT. Its translation: CASSQDGGELGAFF.

The V call is TRBV27, the J call TRBJ1-1; no clear D gene. The CDR3 extends over 16 amino acids. Germline V gene sequence: CDR1 MNHEY, CDR2 SMNVEV (reference sequence). V shed 2 bases and J shed 5 bases, with 18 bases lying between them. The CDR3 reads CASSLTPRHGRTEAFF. CDR3 in DNA: TGTGCCAGCAGTTTAACCCCGCGCCACGGGAGGACTGAAGCTTTCTTT.

This clonotype was picked up many times. The rearrangement uses TRBV20-1 and TRBJ2-3, with D possibly being TRBD1 (6 bases). CDR3 size: 11 residues. Per the germline V gene, CDR1 is DFQATT and CDR2 is SNEGSKA (reference sequence). Between the trimmed V and J ends, which lost 5 bases and 11 bases, there was a span of 14 bases. The CDR3, as DNA: TGCAGTGCTTTCAGGGGCGGAGGGCAGTATTTT. Residues: CSAFRGGGQYF.

The chain couples TRBV20-1 to TRBJ2-1; 11 nucleotides line up with TRBD2. The germline V gene encodes CDR1 DFQATT and CDR2 SNEGSKA (reference sequence). This CDR3 region has 16 residues. CDR3 in amino acids: CSMTSGDSQTFGEQFF. The DNA for the CDR3 is TGCAGCATGACTAGCGGGGATTCCCAAACGTTCGGTGAGCAGTTCTTC.

V usage is TRBV20-1 and J usage is TRBJ1-1, with unresolved D. CDR3 length equals 15 residues. Looked up from germline, CDR1 is DFQATT and CDR2 is SNEGSKA (reference sequence). V shed 0 bases and J shed 1 base, with 12 bases lying between them. CDR3 sequence: CSARDLSATNTEAFF. CDR3 nucleotide sequence: TGCAGTGCTAGAGATCTTTCAGCAACGAACACTGAAGCTTTCTTT.

The rearrangement joins TRBV20-1 to TRBJ2-6, with D unclear. V lost 0 bases, J lost 4 bases, and 13 bases lay in between. Germline V gene data show CDR1 as DFQATT and CDR2 as SNEGSKA (reference sequence). The CDR3 is 16 residues long. The CDR3 nucleotides are TGCAGTGCTAGAGATCCACGGCTGGAGGGGGCCAACGTCCTGACTTTC. This codes for CSARDPRLEGANVLTF.

This clonotype was counted only a few times. J is TRBJ1-4 and V is TRBV15, with D possibly matching TRBD1 (6 bases). Germline CDR1 LNHNV, CDR2 YYDKDF (reference sequence). V was clipped by 0 bases and J by 8 bases, with 13 bases between them. The CDR3 spans 15 residues. The CDR3 nucleotides are TGTGCCACCAGCAGAGATCCAGGGGCGGGGGAAAAACTGTTTTTT. Translating gives CATSRDPGAGEKLFF.

This clonotype was counted at least ten times. The chain joins TRBV20-1 to TRBJ2-1; 12 bases match TRBD2. The CDR3 is 13 residues long. V gave up 8 bases and J gave up 7 bases; unmatched junction bases: 6. Per germline, CDR1 DFQATT and CDR2 SNEGSKA (reference sequence). The CDR3 loop is CSPLGLAGNEQFF. The CDR3 DNA follows: TGCAGTCCACTCGGACTAGCGGGGAATGAGCAGTTCTTC.

This clonotype was seen many times. The rearrangement joins TRBV5-1 to TRBJ2-5, with 8 bases identical to TRBD1. With V trimmed by 5 bases and J by 3 bases, 6 bases remained unmatched. The CDR3 consists of 14 residues. Germline values: CDR1 SGHRS, CDR2 YFSETQ. CDR3 sequence reads: CASRHGQGEETQYF. The CDR3 region has the DNA TGCGCCAGCAGACATGGACAGGGTGAAGAGACCCAGTACTTC.

In its sample, this clonotype was seen once. Germline and junction disagree at one end, which may indicate a read error. This sequence joins TRBV20-1 and TRBJ1-2; possible D gene TRBD1, 5 bases. The CDR3 has 15 amino acids. CDR1 and CDR2 from the germline V gene are DFQATT and SNEGSKA (reference sequence). The DNA for the CDR3 is TGCAGTGCTAGAGTGTGGGCAGGGACTAACGATGGCTACACCTTC. Its translation: CSARVWAGTNDGYTF.

This clonotype was seen repeatedly, ten times or more. The V gene is TRBV6-4, the J gene TRBJ2-3; 8 nucleotides agree with TRBD1. CDR1 and CDR2 from the germline V gene are MRHNA and SNTAGT. V shed 1 base and J 3 bases; nucleotides not matched to a gene: 3. The CDR3 loop spans 15 amino acids. The CDR3 is CASSDWTGTTDTQYF. The CDR3 nucleotides are TGTGCCAGCAGTGACTGGACAGGGACGACAGATACGCAGTATTTT.

In its sample, this clonotype was seen many times. The rearrangement links TRBV12-3 or TRBV12-4 to TRBJ2-3; perhaps TRBD1 as D (5 bases). The germline V and J ends were trimmed by 2 bases and 0 bases, with 9 bases remaining between them. This CDR3 contains 15 residues. This CDR3 reads CASSLSTGSTDTQYF. The DNA for the CDR3 is TGTGCCAGCAGTTTATCCACAGGCAGCACAGATACGCAGTATTTT.

This clonotype has more than one count but fewer than ten. The chain uses TRBV6-1 and TRBJ1-2; D gene ambiguous. This CDR3 is built from 19 residues. V lost 2 bases and J lost 2, with 24 bases in between. The germline V gene encodes CDR1 MNHNS and CDR2 SASEGT. The CDR3 DNA sequence: TGTGCCAGCAGTGAATCGGTGGGAGGGCTACGTTTGGTCAACTATGGCTACACCTTC. This encodes CASSESVGGLRLVNYGYTF.

In this sample, this clonotype turned up many times. The rearrangement joins TRBV10-3 to TRBJ1-6; no firm D call. With 0 bases removed from V and 3 bases from J, the gap between germline ends came to 6 bases. Germline V lookup: CDR1 ENHRY, CDR2 SYGVKD. The CDR3 length is 15 residues. The CDR3 here is CAISESVVYNSPLHF. In nucleotides, the CDR3 is TGTGCCATCAGTGAGTCGGTCGTCTATAATTCACCCCTCCACTTT.